The T cell receptor (beta chain) under discussion was sequenced for a study of blood T cell repertoires in COVID-19. Turning to the study itself: From T cells, B-cell-depleted T cells, or PBMCs came the material, which was cDNA or gDNA.

Profiling relied on immunoSEQ multiplex PCR, and the TCRdb table lists in-frame clones only, not all of them. The repertoire holds about 93,000 clones, with almost 80% as singletons. V lost 8 bases to trimming and J lost 5 bases, with 19 bases between them. The CDR3 runs to 13 residues. From germline, CDR1 is SQVTM and CDR2 ANQGSEA. The sequence derives from a human donor in a cohort sampled during active COVID-19. The V call is TRBV29-1, the J call TRBJ2-7; D may be TRBD2 (5 bases). Sequences were obtained from peripheral blood. The CDR3 DNA sequence: TGCAGCACCCGGGTTGGGCCCGGGAACGAGCAGTACTTC. Translating it yields CSTRVGPGNEQYF.